The source of this T cell receptor (beta chain) is a study of CD8+CD57+ T cells in acquired aplastic anemia. Study-level information: Sorting CD4+ and CD8+ cells gave DNA averaging approximately 3 ug.

Patients chosen for sequencing had CD8+CD57+ cells that had expanded, as shown by flow cytometry. Patients were untreated when blood was sampled. As regards this clonotype: This may stem from a read error, because a much larger clone lies one nucleotide away.

TCR beta VDJ and CDR3 profiles were obtained from a genomic DNA template. MiXCR, run by TCRdb on the reads, gives a single entry per CDR3 protein. The sample lists about 160,000 distinct CDR3 sequences; under 55% were seen once. Trimming shortened V by 8 bases and J by 1 base, and 17 bases separated the two germline ends. The CDR3 extends over 15 amino acids. Looked up from germline, CDR1 is MNHNS and CDR2 is SASEGT. The receptor was isolated from a human donor with aplastic anemia. Input material: sorted CD4+, CD8+, or CD8+CD57+ T cells (not recorded which) from PBMCs. The chain links TRBV6-1 to TRBJ1-1; the D gene is possibly TRBD1 (5 bases). The CDR3 region has the DNA TGTGCCAGCGTGGGGCGGGGCGCGACGAACACTGAAGCTTTCTTT. It codes for CASVGRGATNTEAFF.